This TCR beta chain was profiled in a study of monozygotic twins with inflammatory bowel disease. The length of the CDR3 is 12 residues. Germline assignment: CDR1 SGHNT and CDR2 YENEEA. Concerning this clonotype itself: Its cognate antigen is unknown.

TCRdb processed the 5' RACE reads again and assigns one entry to each CDR3 protein, with no DNA. Its table lists about 450,000 distinct CDR3 sequences. Study findings and constraints: Clonotype overlap with others was lower in IBD patients than in healthy twins, a difference that was greatest with disease activity.

The sequenced sample consisted of blood. This TCR derives from a human donor with ulcerative colitis or Crohn's disease, or a healthy co-twin of an affected twin (not recorded which). V usage is TRBV11-3 and J usage is TRBJ2-7; no DNA is available, so the TRBD2 call from TCRdb remains unchecked. CDR3 amino acids: CASSLGHSEQYF. Supplemented by reference TRBV11-3 and TRBJ2-7, the full variable domain reads EAGVVQSPRYKIIEKKQPVAFWCNPISGHNTLYWYLQNLGQGPELLIRYENEEAVDDSQLPKDRFSAERLKGVDSTLKIQPAELGDSAVYLCASSLGHSEQYFGPGTRLTVT.